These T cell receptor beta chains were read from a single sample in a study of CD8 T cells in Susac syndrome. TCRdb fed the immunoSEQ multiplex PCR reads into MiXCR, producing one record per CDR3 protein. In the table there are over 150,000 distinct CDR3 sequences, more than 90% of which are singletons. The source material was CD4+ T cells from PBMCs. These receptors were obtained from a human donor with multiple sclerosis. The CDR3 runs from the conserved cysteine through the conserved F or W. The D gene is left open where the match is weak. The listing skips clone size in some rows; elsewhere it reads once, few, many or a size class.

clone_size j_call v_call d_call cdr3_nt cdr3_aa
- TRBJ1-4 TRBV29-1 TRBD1 TGCAGCGCCCAACCGGGACAGGGGGCGGCTAATGAAAAACTGTTTTTT CSAQPGQGAANEKLFF
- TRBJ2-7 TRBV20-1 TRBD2 TGCAGTGCTAGAGGGTTGGTAGCGGGAGACTCGAGGGAGCAGTACTTC CSARGLVAGDSREQYF
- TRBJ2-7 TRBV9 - TGTGCCAGCAGCGTATCCAGTGCCAACGAGCAGTACTTC CASSVSSANEQYF
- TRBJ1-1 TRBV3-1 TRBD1 TGTGCCAGCAGCCCCCGGGACAGAGGCACTGAAGCTTTCTTT CASSPRDRGTEAFF
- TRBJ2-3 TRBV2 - TGTGCCAGCAGTGATAAGGGAAAAGGAGGCACAGATACGCAGTATTTT CASSDKGKGGTDTQYF
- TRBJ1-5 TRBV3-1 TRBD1 TGTGCCAGCAGCCCGGGACAGGGGGATTCGGCCCAGCATTTT CASSPGQGDSAQHF
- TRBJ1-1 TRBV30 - TGTGCCTGGAAACAGAAGGGGAACACTGAAGCTTTCTTT CAWKQKGNTEAFF
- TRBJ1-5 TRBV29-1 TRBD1 TGCAGCGTCGGGACAGTTAATCAGCCCCAGCATTTT CSVGTVNQPQHF
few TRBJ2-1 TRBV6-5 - TGTGCCAGCAGTTCTCTTAATGAGCAGTTCTTC CASSSLNEQFF
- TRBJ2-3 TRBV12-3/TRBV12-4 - TGTGCCAGCAGTTTAAGCAGGTTTGGCACAGATACGCAGTATTTT CASSLSRFGTDTQYF
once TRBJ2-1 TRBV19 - TGTGCCAGTAACGACCCCGGACTACGCAATGAGCAGTTCTTC CASNDPGLRNEQFF
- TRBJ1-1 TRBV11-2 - TGTGCCAGCAGCTTATCTTCGGGTCCCGAAGCTTTCTTT CASSLSSGPEAFF
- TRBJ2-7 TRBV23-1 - TGCGCCAGACGGAGGGGGGAAGGTCAAGCCTACGAGCAGTACTTC CARRRGEGQAYEQYF
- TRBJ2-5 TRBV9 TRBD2 TGTGCCAGCAGCCCCCGGGAGGGCGGGGGACAAGAGACCCAGTACTTC CASSPREGGGQETQYF
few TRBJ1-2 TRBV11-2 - TGTGCCAGCAGCCTCGAGGGGAGGGGATGGTATGGCTACACCTTC CASSLEGRGWYGYTF
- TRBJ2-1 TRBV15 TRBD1 TGTGCCACCAGCAGAGAAAAGCTAATCAGGGGGAATGAGCAGTTCTTC CATSREKLIRGNEQFF
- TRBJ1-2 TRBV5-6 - TGTGCCAGCAGCTTGTACTCCCTAGGGTATGGCTACACCTTC CASSLYSLGYGYTF
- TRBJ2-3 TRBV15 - TGTGCCACCAGCAGGGGCCTCCCAGGGACAGATACGCAGTATTTT CATSRGLPGTDTQYF
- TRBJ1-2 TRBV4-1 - TGCGCCAGCAGCCAAGATGATCAGAGGGGCTATGGCTACACCTTC CASSQDDQRGYGYTF
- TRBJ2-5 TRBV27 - TGTGCCAGCAGTCAACACCCAGTGGAGAACCAAGAGACCCAGTACTTC CASSQHPVENQETQYF
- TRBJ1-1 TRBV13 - TGTGCCAGCAGCCCTGATGCGTGTGGGGCGACTGAAGCTTTCTTT CASSPDACGATEAFF
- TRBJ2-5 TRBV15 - TGTGCCACCAGCAGAGATGGGGGGAGAAAGACCCAGTACTTC CATSRDGGRKTQYF